This section outlines one T cell receptor (beta chain) sequence together with its context. Authors' analysis steps: Estimated nucleated cell counts came from reference gene primer amplification. The method was immunoSEQ multiplex PCR; TCRdb's version includes in-frame clones alone and lacks a portion of them. For V, J and clone size, that table is used; D and trimming come from the DNA. The data hold over 85,000 clones, with around 79% observed a single time. This entry belongs to a study of blood T cell repertoires in COVID-19. Study background: The study drew acute and convalescent COVID-19 samples from the United States, Italy and Spain. T cells, B-cell-depleted T cells, or PBMCs supplied cDNA or gDNA.

Germline V gives CDR1 SGHNT, CDR2 YYREEE (reference sequence). Trimming removed 3 bases from V and 8 bases from J, with 14 bases in between. There are 13 residues in the CDR3. The V and J genes are TRBV5-4 and TRBJ1-2; D unclear. The clonotype originates from a human donor in a cohort sampled during active COVID-19. Sequenced input: peripheral blood. The CDR3 is CASSSVAGYGYTF. The CDR3 DNA sequence: TGTGCCAGCAGCTCGGTCGCGGGGTACGGCTACACCTTC.